This T cell receptor beta chain was retrieved from a study of cytomegalovirus exposure and HLA in healthy donors. The CDR3 runs to 14 residues. Unmatched junction bases numbered 6, after V lost 6 bases and J lost 5 bases. Germline V gene lookup returns CDR1 SNHLY and CDR2 FYNNEI. PCR used 60 Vbeta primers and 13 Jbeta primers. Here immunoSEQ multiplex PCR was the method, and the copy in TCRdb shows in-frame clones only, minus some. The sample has over 150,000 clones, 80% seen once. This sequence was found in a young man in good health and CMV-seropositive. Sequenced: PBMCs. The chain employs TRBV2 and TRBJ2-2; 7 nucleotides align to TRBD1. The CDR3 loop is CASRDRFETGELFF. The CDR3 DNA is TGTGCCAGCAGGGACAGGTTTGAGACCGGGGAGCTGTTTTTT. Together with reference TRBV2 and TRBJ2-2, the CDR3 gives the full variable domain: EPEVTQTPSHQVTQMGQEVILRCVPISNHLYFYWYRQILGQKVEFLVSFYNNEISEKSEIFDDQFSVERPDGSNFTLKIRSTKLEDSAMYFCASRDRFETGELFFGEGSRLTVL.